Shown below are 11 T cell receptor beta chains from a single sample sequenced in a study of T cell repertoires in cytomegalovirus infection. One entry per CDR3 protein results from TCRdb running MiXCR on the reads. The sample has approximately 1,000,000 distinct CDR3 sequences, around 32% seen once; the top ten hold around 15%. What these receptors recognize is not known. This material consisted of cultured CD8+ T cells from PBMCs, taken from culture after CMV antigen stimulation. The receptor source for this set is a human donor in good health (CMV status not recorded). Some clones in this sample may be carry-over from other donors' samples.

Many counts were recorded for this clonotype. The rearrangement joins TRBV7-2 to TRBJ2-7; D is undetermined. Between the trimmed V and J ends, which lost 1 base and 5 bases, there was a span of 9 bases. Looked up from germline, CDR1 is SGHTA and CDR2 is FQGNSA. This CDR3 has 13 residues. CDR3 DNA sequence: TGTGCCAGCAGCTTAGGAGTTATTAACGAGCAGTACTTC. Protein sequence: CASSLGVINEQYF. The entire variable domain, with the rest obtained from reference TRBV7-2 and TRBJ2-7, is as follows: GAGVSQSPSNKVTEKGKDVELRCDPISGHTALYWYRQSLGQGLEFLIYFQGNSAPDKSGLPSDRFSAERTGGSVSTLTIQRTQQEDSAVYLCASSLGVINEQYFGPGTRLTVT.

This clonotype has a count of ten or more. J is TRBJ1-2 and V is TRBV12-3 or TRBV12-4; possibly TRBD1 for D (5 bases). Trimming shortened V by 4 bases and J by 8 bases, and 20 bases separated the two germline ends. This CDR3 is built from 15 residues. CDR3 amino acids: CASSSRGWGEGGYTF. The CDR3, as DNA: TGTGCCAGCAGTTCCCGGGGTTGGGGGGAAGGCGGCTACACCTTC.

The table lists this clonotype with a few counts. This sequence joins TRBV12-3 or TRBV12-4 and TRBJ1-1; no clear D gene. The CDR3 sequence is 14 residues long. V lost 5 bases and J 4 bases, leaving 14 bases between the germline ends. CDR3 region: CASSPTSRATEAFF. The CDR3 DNA is TGTGCCAGCAGTCCAACATCGAGAGCCACTGAAGCTTTCTTT.

This clonotype was recorded only once. This sequence may be a read error, since a much larger clone differs from it by one base. The chain combines TRBV7-3 with TRBJ2-2; either TRBD1 or TRBD2 may supply D (5 bases each). Germline CDR1 reads SGHTA; CDR2 reads FQGTGA. Trimming left V 5 bases short and J 2 bases short, with 15 bases between. This CDR3 is 16 amino acids long. CDR3 residues: CASSVGTGVNTGELFF. The CDR3 DNA reads TGTGCCAGCAGCGTTGGGACCGGGGTTAACACCGGGGAGCTGTTTTTT.

The CDR3 DNA follows: TGTGCCAGCAGTTACCGTCCCGGGGAGCTGTTTTTT. It codes for CASSYRPGELFF. The genes are TRBV6-5 and TRBJ2-2; D call uncertain. V was pared by 2 bases and J by 6 bases, with 4 bases between. The germline V gene has CDR1 MNHEY and CDR2 SVGAGI. The CDR3 is 12 residues long.

The V and J genes are TRBV19 and TRBJ2-1; D possibly corresponds to TRBD2 (5 bases). The V gene's germline CDR1 is LNHDA and CDR2 SQIVND (reference sequence). The V and J ends lost 4 bases and 0 bases respectively, with 13 bases between them. This CDR3 has 16 amino acids. As DNA, the CDR3 is TGTGCCAGTAGTACATCGGAGGCTAGCTCCTACAATGAGCAGTTCTTC. Translation: CASSTSEASSYNEQFF.

This clonotype has only one observation. One base away lies a much larger clone, so this may be a sequencing read error. The chain carries TRBV18 and TRBJ1-2, with D maybe TRBD1 (5 bases). Per germline, CDR1 KGHSH and CDR2 LQKENI. V was trimmed by 3 bases and J by 7 bases, leaving 15 bases between them. This CDR3 is 14 amino acids long. CDR3 nucleotide sequence: TGTGCCAGCTCACCTTTGGACTGGGACTCTGGCTACACCTTC. This encodes CASSPLDWDSGYTF. Filled out from reference TRBV18 and TRBJ1-2, the complete variable domain reads NAGVMQNPRHLVRRRGQEARLRCSPMKGHSHVYWYRQLPEEGLKFMVYLQKENIIDESGMPKERFSAEFPKEGPSILRIQQVVRGDSAAYFCASSPLDWDSGYTFGSGTRLTVV.

The chain employs TRBV7-2 and TRBJ2-2, with TRBD2 matching 9 bases. The length of the CDR3 is 17 residues. Trimming cost V 2 bases and J 4 bases; bases outside gene matches: 8. The germline V gene has CDR1 SGHTA and CDR2 FQGNSA. CDR3 DNA: TGTGCCAGCAGCTTAAGCGGTAGCGGGGGACTCACCGGGGAGCTGTTTTTT. Amino acid sequence: CASSLSGSGGLTGELFF.

The rearrangement links TRBV15 to TRBJ1-1; D not certain. Germline values: CDR1 LNHNV, CDR2 YYDKDF (reference sequence). The V end lost 1 base, the J end lost 6 bases, and 9 bases lay between the germline ends. The CDR3 consists of 13 residues. The CDR3 region is CATSRGIGPEAFF. For the CDR3, the DNA is TGTGCCACCAGCAGAGGGATAGGACCTGAAGCTTTCTTT. The whole variable domain, filled in from reference TRBV15 and TRBJ1-1, reads DAMVIQNPRYQVTQFGKPVTLSCSQTLNHNVMYWYQQKSSQAPKLLFHYYDKDFNNEADTPDNFQSRRPNTSFCFLDIRSPGLGDTAMYLCATSRGIGPEAFFGQGTRLTVV.

This clonotype was found once. The rearrangement links TRBV27 to TRBJ1-3; D is perhaps TRBD1 (6 bases). Trimming shortened V by 5 bases and J by 3 bases, and 14 bases separated the two germline ends. The CDR3 contains 15 residues. From germline, CDR1 is MNHEY and CDR2 SMNVEV (reference sequence). The chain's CDR3 is CASSPGTFVGNTIYF. CDR3 sequence (DNA): TGTGCCAGCAGTCCCGGGACATTTGTTGGAAACACCATATATTTT.

The chain employs TRBV9 and TRBJ2-3, with 8 nucleotides matching TRBD1. This CDR3 has 17 residues. V trimming: 0 bases; J trimming: 6 bases; junction bases outside the gene matches: 12. From germline, CDR1 is SGDLS and CDR2 YYNGEE. The CDR3 sequence is CASSVDRQGAGMDTQYF. DNA of the CDR3: TGTGCCAGCAGCGTAGATCGGCAGGGGGCGGGGATGGATACGCAGTATTTT.